The rows below give T cell receptor beta chains drawn from one sample of a study of long-term antiretroviral therapy in people with HIV. Libraries were prepared by immunoSEQ multiplex PCR; TCRdb keeps only in-frame clonotypes and omits some of them. The sample has tens of thousands of clones, roughly 80% seen once. Sequenced here: unsorted PBMCs, sampled 0.5 years before starting antiretroviral therapy. These receptors all stem from a man in his forties with HIV. Both conserved end residues are part of each CDR3. Fields, in order: clone size, J gene, D gene, V gene, CDR3 protein, CDR3 DNA. D genes are given only for firm matches. Clone size appears in some rows only: once, few, many, or a class for an expanded clone.

. TRBJ1-2 . TRBV11-3 CASSLGETVHGYTF TGTGCCAGCAGCTTAGGGGAGACAGTTCATGGCTACACCTTC
. TRBJ1-2 . TRBV4-2 CASSQESVGYGYTF TGTGCCAGCAGCCAAGAGTCTGTGGGCTACGGCTACACCTTC
. TRBJ2-2 TRBD2 TRBV27 CASREGPFPSNTGELFF TGTGCCAGTAGGGAGGGGCCTTTCCCCTCGAACACCGGGGAGCTGTTTTTT
. TRBJ2-1 TRBD2 TRBV9 CASSVGTSGYNEQFF TGTGCCAGCAGCGTGGGGACTAGCGGCTACAATGAGCAGTTCTTC
. TRBJ2-2 TRBD1 TRBV7-8 CASSRTGSNTGELFF TGTGCCAGCAGCCGGACAGGGTCGAACACCGGGGAGCTGTTTTTT
. TRBJ2-7 . TRBV7-8 CASSLEETRVTEQYF TGTGCCAGCAGCTTAGAGGAGACCCGGGTAACAGAGCAGTACTTC
. TRBJ2-6 . TRBV28 CASSSRGHRFQRGDGANVLTF TGTGCCAGCAGTTCCCGGGGTCACAGGTTCCAAAGGGGAGATGGGGCCAACGTCCTGACTTTC
once TRBJ2-3 . TRBV30 CAWSVLSPIGGRRDTQYF TGTGCCTGGAGTGTTTTAAGCCCCATAGGGGGGAGGAGGGATACGCAGTATTTT
. TRBJ1-2 . TRBV7-2 CASSTRRTPGYTF TGTGCCAGCAGCACTAGACGGACACCCGGCTACACCTTC
. TRBJ1-3 . TRBV7-9 CASSLSERSAGNTIYF TGTGCCAGCAGCTTATCAGAACGATCAGCTGGAAACACCATATATTTT
. TRBJ2-7 . TRBV11-2 CASSFPDWSAYEQYF TGTGCCAGCAGCTTTCCGGACTGGTCAGCCTACGAGCAGTACTTC
few TRBJ1-5 . TRBV15 CATRQAGRNQPQHF TGTGCCACCAGGCAGGCAGGGAGAAATCAGCCCCAGCATTTT
. TRBJ1-1 TRBD1 TRBV6-1 CASDRENTEAFF TGTGCCAGCGACAGGGAGAACACTGAAGCTTTCTTT
once TRBJ2-5 TRBD2 TRBV4-3 CASSRLGGLAGVQETQYF TGCGCCAGCAGCCGTCTAGGGGGGCTAGCGGGGGTCCAAGAGACCCAGTACTTC
once TRBJ2-1 TRBD1 TRBV2 CASSGISRDRGDNEQFF TGTGCCAGCAGTGGGATCTCCCGGGACAGGGGGGACAATGAGCAGTTCTTC
few TRBJ2-7 . TRBV6-1 CASSPRGGSSYEQYF TGTGCCAGCAGTCCCAGAGGAGGGAGCAGCTACGAGCAGTACTTC
. TRBJ2-2 . TRBV6-5 CASSLGWGQNTGELFF TGTGCCAGCAGTTTAGGGTGGGGGCAGAACACCGGGGAGCTGTTTTTT
. TRBJ1-6 . TRBV28 CASMNGLIGSPLHF TGTGCCAGCATGAACGGACTAATCGGTTCACCCCTCCACTTT
once TRBJ2-2 . TRBV5-6 CASSFLQGRAGELFF TGTGCCAGCAGCTTCCTACAGGGTCGGGCCGGGGAGCTGTTTTTT
. TRBJ1-2 TRBD1 TRBV29-1 CSARSQGIANYGYTF TGCAGCGCCCGATCACAGGGGATTGCTAACTATGGCTACACCTTC
. TRBJ2-5 . TRBV4-1 CASSQVHLQETQYF TGCGCCAGCAGCCAAGTGCATCTACAAGAGACCCAGTACTTC
. TRBJ2-5 . TRBV7-9 CASSLTQGKETQYF TGTGCCAGCAGCTTAACCCAGGGAAAAGAGACCCAGTACTTC
. TRBJ1-3 . TRBV7-8 CASSLTPSGNTIYF TGTGCCAGCAGCTTAACCCCCTCTGGAAACACCATATATTTT